Shown below are 8 T cell receptor beta chains from a single sample sequenced in a study of T cell responses to AZD1222 COVID-19 vaccine. Assay: immunoSEQ multiplex PCR; the TCRdb copy retains only in-frame clones and omits some. Seen here are some 120,000 clones, roughly 90% observed once, and the top ten hold approximately 10%. The sample was peripheral blood, taken on day 0 of AZD1222 vaccination. These TCRs come from an adult in good health.

CDR3 in DNA: TGTGCCAGCAGTCGTAGAACAGAAAACTATGGCTACACCTTC. Protein sequence: CASSRRTENYGYTF. The chain employs TRBV2 and TRBJ1-2; D gene unclear. V was trimmed by 5 bases and J by 2 bases, leaving 12 bases between them. The length of the CDR3 is 14 residues. Looked up from germline, CDR1 is SNHLY and CDR2 is FYNNEI. The variable domain in full, with the rest retrieved from reference TRBV2 and TRBJ1-2, is EPEVTQTPSHQVTQMGQEVILRCVPISNHLYFYWYRQILGQKVEFLVSFYNNEISEKSEIFDDQFSVERPDGSNFTLKIRSTKLEDSAMYFCASSRRTENYGYTFGSGTRLTVV.

V and J are TRBV5-1 and TRBJ2-7; a possible D gene is TRBD2 (5 bases). Per germline, CDR1 SGHRS and CDR2 YFSETQ. The germline V and J ends were trimmed by 0 bases and 6 bases, with 16 bases remaining between them. The CDR3 contains 15 residues. DNA for the CDR3: TGCGCCAGCAGCTTGGTCCCCCTAGGCGGGCTCGAGCAGTACTTC. It yields the protein CASSLVPLGGLEQYF.

This clone was found once. The chain couples TRBV30 to TRBJ1-2; perhaps TRBD1 as D (5 bases). V lost 0 bases to trimming and J lost 3 bases, with 8 bases between them. The CDR3 sequence is 13 residues long. Germline V gene data show CDR1 as GTSNPN and CDR2 as SVGIG (reference sequence). The CDR3 region is CAWSVGADYGYTF. The CDR3 bases are TGTGCCTGGAGTGTCGGGGCGGACTATGGCTACACCTTC. Full variable domain (rest looked up from reference TRBV30 and TRBJ1-2): SQTIHQWPATLVQPVGSPLSLECTVEGTSNPNLYWYRQAAGRGLQLLFYSVGIGQISSEVPQNLSASRPQDRQFILSSKKLLLSDSGFYLCAWSVGADYGYTFGSGTRLTVV.

This chain uses TRBV20-1 with TRBJ2-1; 10 bases line up with TRBD2. The length of the CDR3 is 11 residues. The junction had 4 bases not matched to a gene; V was cut back by 2 bases and J by 15 bases. Germline CDR1 and CDR2: DFQATT and SNEGSKA (reference sequence). The CDR3 DNA reads TGCAGTGCTAGACTAGCGGGAGACCCGTTCTTC. This translates into CSARLAGDPFF.

V usage is TRBV4-3 and J usage is TRBJ2-7; 11 bases map to TRBD2. J lost 0 bases, V lost 3 bases, and 4 bases had no gene match. The germline CDR1 and CDR2 sequences are LGHNA and YSLEER. The CDR3 sequence is 16 residues long. Here the CDR3 reads CASSQTGTSGSYEQYF. DNA for the CDR3: TGCGCCAGCAGCCAGACCGGGACTAGCGGCTCCTACGAGCAGTACTTC.

This rearrangement joins TRBV4-3 to TRBJ2-4; D is possibly TRBD1 (5 bases). The CDR3 loop spans 20 amino acids. Trimming pared 0 bases from V and 3 bases from J, leaving 24 bases between. Germline lookup yields CDR1 LGHNA and CDR2 YSLEER. CDR3 sequence: CASSQDAVQGIGLDKNIQYF. DNA of the CDR3: TGCGCCAGCAGCCAAGACGCTGTTCAGGGAATTGGGTTGGACAAAAACATTCAGTACTTC.

The CDR3 bases are TGTGCCAGCTCACCAAGATCCCCGGGATACAATGAGCAGTTCTTC. Its protein product is CASSPRSPGYNEQFF. The chain uses TRBV18 and TRBJ2-1, with TRBD2 as a possible D gene (5 bases). CDR3 size: 15 residues. Germline values: CDR1 KGHSH, CDR2 LQKENI. The ends were cut back, 2 bases at V and 4 bases at J, with 12 bases in the middle. Filled out from reference TRBV18 and TRBJ2-1, the complete variable domain reads NAGVMQNPRHLVRRRGQEARLRCSPMKGHSHVYWYRQLPEEGLKFMVYLQKENIIDESGMPKERFSAEFPKEGPSILRIQQVVRGDSAAYFCASSPRSPGYNEQFFGPGTRLTVL.

The gene calls are TRBV4-2 and TRBJ1-1; perhaps TRBD1 as D (5 bases). V was trimmed by 0 bases and J by 5 bases, leaving 13 bases between them. CDR1 and CDR2 (germline): LGHNA, YNFKEQ. The CDR3 has 15 residues. The CDR3 region has the DNA TGTGCCAGCAGCCAAGAGGGACTGTTGGGAACTGAAGCTTTCTTT. Its protein is CASSQEGLLGTEAFF.